A selection of T cell receptor beta chains follows, all from one sample in a study of immune evolution from preneoplasia to lung adenocarcinoma. Some clones are missing from TCRdb's copy, which holds only in-frame ones; the method was immunoSEQ multiplex PCR. The table has 3,000 to 4,000 clones, around half seen once. The sample comprised FFPE normal lung tissue adjacent to the tumor. These receptors originate from a person aged 45-65 years with lung adenocarcinoma. Both conserved end residues are part of each CDR3. D genes are given only for firm matches. A row's size may be missing; if present it is once, few, many or a size class.

>TRBD1|NA|TRBJ1-4|TRBV5-6
CASSLASTGEGEKLFF
TGTGCCAGCAGCTTGGCAAGCACAGGGGAGGGAGAAAAACTGTTTTTT
>TRBD1|once|TRBJ1-1|TRBV11-2
CASSSGTGGRTEAFF
TGTGCCAGCAGCTCCGGGACAGGGGGCCGGACTGAAGCTTTCTTT
>NA|NA|TRBJ2-7|TRBV7-2
CASSQANGYEQYF
TGTGCCAGCAGCCAGGCTAACGGGTACGAGCAGTACTTC
>NA|NA|TRBJ2-3|TRBV29-1
CSVDWRSTDTQYF
TGCAGCGTTGATTGGCGGAGCACAGATACGCAGTATTTT
>NA|NA|TRBJ2-1|TRBV14
CASSAGTANEQFF
TGTGCCAGCAGCGCCGGGACCGCCAATGAGCAGTTCTTC
>TRBD2|few|TRBJ2-2|TRBV6-1
CASSELAGNTGELFF
TGTGCCAGCAGTGAACTAGCGGGGAACACCGGGGAGCTGTTTTTT
>NA|NA|TRBJ1-5|TRBV6-5
CASSYSGTHQPQHF
TGTGCCAGCAGTTACTCAGGGACACATCAGCCCCAGCATTTT
>NA|NA|TRBJ1-2|TRBV28
CASSLQGYGYTF
TGTGCCAGCAGTTTACAGGGTTATGGCTACACCTTC
>NA|NA|TRBJ2-1|TRBV29-1
CSVERDPHEQFF
TGCAGCGTTGAGCGGGATCCCCATGAGCAGTTCTTC
>NA|NA|TRBJ2-1|TRBV7-9
CASSFWLGPYNEQFF
TGTGCCAGCAGCTTTTGGCTCGGCCCCTACAATGAGCAGTTCTTC
>NA|NA|TRBJ1-4|TRBV7-2
CASSLDGQVNEKLFF
TGTGCCAGCAGCTTAGATGGGCAGGTTAATGAAAAACTGTTTTTT
>NA|NA|TRBJ1-1|TRBV5-1
CASSSRAGATEAFF
TGCGCCAGCAGCTCCCGTGCGGGGGCGACTGAAGCTTTCTTT
>NA|few|TRBJ1-1|TRBV4-1
CASSQDAGNTEAFF
TGCGCCAGCAGCCAAGATGCAGGTAACACTGAAGCTTTCTTT
>TRBD1|once|TRBJ2-7|TRBV28
CASTPGGQGNEQYF
TGTGCCAGCACGCCTGGGGGACAGGGAAACGAGCAGTACTTC
>TRBD2|few|TRBJ2-7|TRBV5-1
CASSLASGLSYEQYF
TGCGCCAGCAGCTTGGCCTCGGGACTATCCTACGAGCAGTACTTC
>NA|NA|TRBJ1-2|TRBV9
CASSGGIESRYGYTF
TGTGCCAGCAGCGGGGGGATAGAGAGCCGCTATGGCTACACCTTC
>TRBD1|few|TRBJ1-1|TRBV30
CAWSKQGAEAFF
TGTGCCTGGAGTAAACAGGGGGCTGAAGCTTTCTTT
>NA|NA|TRBJ1-6|TRBV28
CASNGGNSPLHF
TGTGCCTCGAATGGGGGAAATTCACCCCTCCACTTT
>TRBD2|NA|TRBJ2-5|TRBV10-2
CASRAGLAGGTQYF
TGCGCCAGCAGAGCTGGACTAGCGGGGGGGACCCAGTACTTC
>NA|few|TRBJ2-5|TRBV5-4
CASSSGGTDSHGETQYF
TGTGCCAGCAGCTCGGGCGGTACGGACAGCCACGGTGAGACCCAGTACTTC
>NA|NA|TRBJ1-1|TRBV15
CATSRMGVNTEAFF
TGTGCCACCAGCAGGATGGGGGTGAACACTGAAGCTTTCTTT
>NA|few|TRBJ1-4|TRBV2
CASSEWINEKLFF
TGTGCCAGCAGTGAATGGATTAATGAAAAACTGTTTTTT
>NA|NA|TRBJ2-5|TRBV15
CATSRDLGDSRTETQYF
TGTGCCACCAGCAGAGATTTAGGCGACAGCCGGACGGAGACCCAGTACTTC
>NA|NA|TRBJ2-3|TRBV18
CASSGFEDSQDTQYF
TGTGCCAGCTCCGGGTTTGAAGATAGCCAGGATACGCAGTATTTT
>TRBD2|NA|TRBJ2-3|TRBV5-1
CASSRAGDGTDTQYF
TGCGCCAGCAGCCGAGCGGGGGACGGCACAGATACGCAGTATTTT